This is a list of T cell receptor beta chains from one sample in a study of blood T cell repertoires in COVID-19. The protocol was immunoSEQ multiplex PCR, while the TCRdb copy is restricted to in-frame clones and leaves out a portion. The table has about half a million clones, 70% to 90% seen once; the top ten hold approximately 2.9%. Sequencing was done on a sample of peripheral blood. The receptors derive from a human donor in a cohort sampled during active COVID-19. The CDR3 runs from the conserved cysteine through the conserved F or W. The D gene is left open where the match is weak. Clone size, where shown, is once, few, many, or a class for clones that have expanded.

CDR3nt: TGCGCCAGCAGCACCGGACAGGGATTCAACGAGCAGTACTTC
CDR3aa: CASSTGQGFNEQYF
abundance: once
len: 14
d_gene: TRBD1
j_gene: TRBJ2-7
v_gene: TRBV5-1

CDR3nt: TGTGCCAGCAGCGTAGGAGGGGACAGATTTAGCAATCAGCCCCAGCATTTT
CDR3aa: CASSVGGDRFSNQPQHF
abundance: once
len: 17
d_gene: TRBD1
j_gene: TRBJ1-5
v_gene: TRBV9

CDR3nt: TGCAGCGTTCGCGAAAGCACCGGGGAGCTGTTTTTT
CDR3aa: CSVRESTGELFF
abundance: few
len: 12
d_gene: -
j_gene: TRBJ2-2
v_gene: TRBV29-1

CDR3nt: TGTGCCAGCCGGAGAAGCTACGAGCAGTACTTC
CDR3aa: CASRRSYEQYF
abundance: -
len: 11
d_gene: -
j_gene: TRBJ2-7
v_gene: TRBV28

CDR3nt: TGTGCCAGCAGCTTACTAGCGTCCCCTCCTCGTGAGCAGTTCTTC
CDR3aa: CASSLLASPPREQFF
abundance: -
len: 15
d_gene: -
j_gene: TRBJ2-1
v_gene: TRBV7-3

CDR3nt: TGTGCCAGCAATGTACAGGGGGCGGATCAGCCCCAGCATTTT
CDR3aa: CASNVQGADQPQHF
abundance: -
len: 14
d_gene: TRBD1
j_gene: TRBJ1-5
v_gene: TRBV28

CDR3nt: TGCGCCAGCAGCTTTACAGAAAACTATGGCTACACCTTC
CDR3aa: CASSFTENYGYTF
abundance: -
len: 13
d_gene: -
j_gene: TRBJ1-2
v_gene: TRBV5-1

CDR3nt: TGTGCCTGGGCCGGGACAGGGGGCACTGAAGCTTTCTTT
CDR3aa: CAWAGTGGTEAFF
abundance: -
len: 13
d_gene: TRBD1
j_gene: TRBJ1-1
v_gene: TRBV30

CDR3nt: TGTGCCAGCAGCCAAGACCTAAGGAGCCTCGTCGGAGATACGCAGTATTTT
CDR3aa: CASSQDLRSLVGDTQYF
abundance: -
len: 17
d_gene: -
j_gene: TRBJ2-3
v_gene: TRBV3-1/TRBV3-2

CDR3nt: TGTGCCAGCTCAGTAGAACAGGGGGCGAGTGCCAAAAACATTCAGTACTTC
CDR3aa: CASSVEQGASAKNIQYF
abundance: -
len: 17
d_gene: TRBD1
j_gene: TRBJ2-4
v_gene: TRBV18

CDR3nt: TGCGCCAGCAGCCGGGAGACTAGCGCCGCCTACAATGAGCAGTTCTTC
CDR3aa: CASSRETSAAYNEQFF
abundance: -
len: 16
d_gene: TRBD2
j_gene: TRBJ2-1
v_gene: TRBV5-1

CDR3nt: TGTGCCAGCACGCGACAAGAGAACACTGAAGCTTTCTTT
CDR3aa: CASTRQENTEAFF
abundance: -
len: 13
d_gene: -
j_gene: TRBJ1-1
v_gene: TRBV5-8

CDR3nt: TGTGCCAGCAGCTTAAATTTCGGCGGGGAGCTGTTTTTT
CDR3aa: CASSLNFGGELFF
abundance: -
len: 13
d_gene: -
j_gene: TRBJ2-2
v_gene: TRBV7-3

CDR3nt: TGTGCCAGCAGCGTTCCAAAGCAGGGACAGGGGCCTCTTACTGAAGCTTTCTTT
CDR3aa: CASSVPKQGQGPLTEAFF
abundance: -
len: 18
d_gene: TRBD1
j_gene: TRBJ1-1
v_gene: TRBV9

CDR3nt: TGCAGCGCTGGACAGGGGATGGGCGGGGAGCTGTTTTTT
CDR3aa: CSAGQGMGGELFF
abundance: once
len: 13
d_gene: TRBD1
j_gene: TRBJ2-2
v_gene: TRBV29-1

CDR3nt: TGTGCCAGTAGCCCACAGGGCGAAGGCTATGGCTACACCTTC
CDR3aa: CASSPQGEGYGYTF
abundance: -
len: 14
d_gene: -
j_gene: TRBJ1-2
v_gene: TRBV19

CDR3nt: TGCGCCAGCAGCCCCGGGACAGGGAATCAGCCCCAGCATTTT
CDR3aa: CASSPGTGNQPQHF
abundance: -
len: 14
d_gene: TRBD1
j_gene: TRBJ1-5
v_gene: TRBV5-1

CDR3nt: TGTGCCAGCAGCCTGACCGCAGGGGGTTGGACTAGCGGTTCCTACGAGCAGTACTTC
CDR3aa: CASSLTAGGWTSGSYEQYF
abundance: -
len: 19
d_gene: TRBD2
j_gene: TRBJ2-7
v_gene: TRBV5-4

CDR3nt: TGTGCCAGTAGTATTCTCCCGGGACTAGCGGAGGGGCAGCAGTTCTTC
CDR3aa: CASSILPGLAEGQQFF
abundance: -
len: 16
d_gene: TRBD2
j_gene: TRBJ2-1
v_gene: TRBV19

CDR3nt: TGTGCCAGTAGTTCTCACCGGACCGAGGGGGACACTGAAGCTTTCTTT
CDR3aa: CASSSHRTEGDTEAFF
abundance: -
len: 16
d_gene: -
j_gene: TRBJ1-1
v_gene: TRBV19

CDR3nt: TGTGCCAGTAGTCCCCGGGACAGTGAAAAACTGTTTTTT
CDR3aa: CASSPRDSEKLFF
abundance: -
len: 13
d_gene: TRBD1
j_gene: TRBJ1-4
v_gene: TRBV19

CDR3nt: TGTGCCAGTAGTCCGATTAGTTATGGGACTAGCGGGAAGAAGGAACAGTTCTTC
CDR3aa: CASSPISYGTSGKKEQFF
abundance: -
len: 18
d_gene: TRBD2
j_gene: TRBJ2-1
v_gene: TRBV19

CDR3nt: TGTGCCAGCAGCCGACCTCAACAATCAGACAGGGCCCAGTGGGGCTACACCTTC
CDR3aa: CASSRPQQSDRAQWGYTF
abundance: few
len: 18
d_gene: TRBD1
j_gene: TRBJ1-2
v_gene: TRBV7-9

CDR3nt: TGTGCCAGCAGCTTACGACCGGACAGAAACTATGGCTACACCTTC
CDR3aa: CASSLRPDRNYGYTF
abundance: -
len: 15
d_gene: -
j_gene: TRBJ1-2
v_gene: TRBV6-2/TRBV6-3

CDR3nt: TGTGCCAGTAGGCTGGAGGGCCGGGCAGATACGCAGTATTTT
CDR3aa: CASRLEGRADTQYF
abundance: -
len: 14
d_gene: -
j_gene: TRBJ2-3
v_gene: TRBV19

CDR3nt: TGTGCCAGCAGCCCCTTGGGGGGCACTGAAGCTTTCTTT
CDR3aa: CASSPLGGTEAFF
abundance: -
len: 13
d_gene: -
j_gene: TRBJ1-1
v_gene: TRBV3-1/TRBV3-2

CDR3nt: TGCGCCAGCAGCTTGGAAGGGACACCGAACACTGAAGCTTTCTTT
CDR3aa: CASSLEGTPNTEAFF
abundance: -
len: 15
d_gene: -
j_gene: TRBJ1-1
v_gene: TRBV5-1

CDR3nt: TGTGCCAGTAGTATTACAGGGGCTACAACTAATGAAAAACTGTTTTTT
CDR3aa: CASSITGATTNEKLFF
abundance: -
len: 16
d_gene: TRBD1
j_gene: TRBJ1-4
v_gene: TRBV19

CDR3nt: TGTGCCAGCATGGGACAGGGAATTTACGAGCAGTACTTC
CDR3aa: CASMGQGIYEQYF
abundance: -
len: 13
d_gene: TRBD1
j_gene: TRBJ2-7
v_gene: TRBV27

CDR3nt: TGCGCCAGCAGCCTTGGGACAGAGCCCATGAACACTGAAGCTTTCTTT
CDR3aa: CASSLGTEPMNTEAFF
abundance: -
len: 16
d_gene: TRBD1
j_gene: TRBJ1-1
v_gene: TRBV5-1

CDR3nt: TGTGCCAGCAGCTTAGTACAGGGGCCCACAGATACGCAGTATTTT
CDR3aa: CASSLVQGPTDTQYF
abundance: -
len: 15
d_gene: TRBD1
j_gene: TRBJ2-3
v_gene: TRBV7-3

CDR3nt: TGTGCCAGCAGCCGCTTACAGGGGGCATACGGCTACACCTTC
CDR3aa: CASSRLQGAYGYTF
abundance: -
len: 14
d_gene: TRBD1
j_gene: TRBJ1-2
v_gene: TRBV7-8

CDR3nt: TGTGCCAGCAGTCCTACAGGGCTGAACCAAGAGACCCAGTACTTC
CDR3aa: CASSPTGLNQETQYF
abundance: -
len: 15
d_gene: -
j_gene: TRBJ2-5
v_gene: TRBV28

CDR3nt: TGTGCCAGCAGCTCCCACCCGACAGGGGGCCAAGGCTACACCTTC
CDR3aa: CASSSHPTGGQGYTF
abundance: -
len: 15
d_gene: TRBD1
j_gene: TRBJ1-2
v_gene: TRBV11-2

CDR3nt: TGTGCCAGCAGCTTAGGCGAGGGTGCCTACAATGAGCAGTTCTTC
CDR3aa: CASSLGEGAYNEQFF
abundance: -
len: 15
d_gene: -
j_gene: TRBJ2-1
v_gene: TRBV13

CDR3nt: TGTGCCATCAGTGAGTCGGCAGGCAGGGAGACCCAGTACTTC
CDR3aa: CAISESAGRETQYF
abundance: -
len: 14
d_gene: -
j_gene: TRBJ2-5
v_gene: TRBV10-3

CDR3nt: TGTGCCTGGATCACCATAGACGCAAGAGGGAGCGGCTACACCTTC
CDR3aa: CAWITIDARGSGYTF
abundance: -
len: 15
d_gene: -
j_gene: TRBJ1-2
v_gene: TRBV30

CDR3nt: TGTGCCAGCTCACCACCGGGACAGGGTCAAGGCAATCAGCCCCAGCATTTT
CDR3aa: CASSPPGQGQGNQPQHF
abundance: -
len: 17
d_gene: TRBD1
j_gene: TRBJ1-5
v_gene: TRBV18

CDR3nt: TGTGCCAGTAGTATGGAGAGGAGGGTAGTTGAGCAGTTCTTC
CDR3aa: CASSMERRVVEQFF
abundance: -
len: 14
d_gene: -
j_gene: TRBJ2-1
v_gene: TRBV19

CDR3nt: TGTGCCTGGAGTGTATTAATCGGTTTGGGCTACACCTTC
CDR3aa: CAWSVLIGLGYTF
abundance: once
len: 13
d_gene: -
j_gene: TRBJ1-2
v_gene: TRBV30

CDR3nt: TGCGCCAGCAGCTCGGACACGTCCTACGAGCAGTACTTC
CDR3aa: CASSSDTSYEQYF
abundance: -
len: 13
d_gene: -
j_gene: TRBJ2-7
v_gene: TRBV5-1

CDR3nt: TGTGCCAGCAGTGAAAGTTTTGGACAGGGTACCTACGAGCAGTACTTC
CDR3aa: CASSESFGQGTYEQYF
abundance: -
len: 16
d_gene: TRBD1
j_gene: TRBJ2-7
v_gene: TRBV6-1

CDR3nt: TGTGCCAGCAGGGCAGGGGTCCTGCGGGGAAACACCATATATTTT
CDR3aa: CASRAGVLRGNTIYF
abundance: -
len: 15
d_gene: -
j_gene: TRBJ1-3
v_gene: TRBV28

CDR3nt: TGTGCCAGTAGTGGCGGGACTCGCCACGAGCAGTACTTC
CDR3aa: CASSGGTRHEQYF
abundance: -
len: 13
d_gene: -
j_gene: TRBJ2-7
v_gene: TRBV19

CDR3nt: TGCAGCGTTGATAGTCAGGGAGGCTCCGAGCAGTACTTC
CDR3aa: CSVDSQGGSEQYF
abundance: -
len: 13
d_gene: -
j_gene: TRBJ2-7
v_gene: TRBV29-1

CDR3nt: TGTGCCAGCACCCTCAGAGCGGGAGGTTATAACGAGCAGTACTTC
CDR3aa: CASTLRAGGYNEQYF
abundance: -
len: 15
d_gene: TRBD2
j_gene: TRBJ2-7
v_gene: TRBV6-5

CDR3nt: TGTGCCAGCAGTTACTTTTGGCCCGGGACTAGCGGGAGAAATGAGCAGTTCTTC
CDR3aa: CASSYFWPGTSGRNEQFF
abundance: -
len: 18
d_gene: TRBD2
j_gene: TRBJ2-1
v_gene: TRBV27

CDR3nt: TGTGCCAGCAGCCCGACAGGCCCCACTAACTATGGCTACACCTTC
CDR3aa: CASSPTGPTNYGYTF
abundance: -
len: 15
d_gene: -
j_gene: TRBJ1-2
v_gene: TRBV5-6

CDR3nt: TGTGCCAGCAGTTACTCGATCGTACGCTGGGAGGGGCATCGGGATCAGCCCCAGCATTTT
CDR3aa: CASSYSIVRWEGHRDQPQHF
abundance: -
len: 20
d_gene: -
j_gene: TRBJ1-5
v_gene: TRBV6-2/TRBV6-3

CDR3nt: TGTGCCAGCAGCTTTCAAATGGGACTAGCGGACACAGATACGCAGTATTTT
CDR3aa: CASSFQMGLADTDTQYF
abundance: -
len: 17
d_gene: TRBD2
j_gene: TRBJ2-3
v_gene: TRBV7-9

CDR3nt: TGTGCCAGCAGTCGGGGGTACGAGCAGTACTTC
CDR3aa: CASSRGYEQYF
abundance: many
len: 11
d_gene: -
j_gene: TRBJ2-7
v_gene: TRBV27

CDR3nt: TGTGCCAGCAGTGACAGGCTTCCCACAGATACGCAGTATTTT
CDR3aa: CASSDRLPTDTQYF
abundance: -
len: 14
d_gene: -
j_gene: TRBJ2-3
v_gene: TRBV2

CDR3nt: TGTGCCAGCAGCCAAGAAGCGGCTCTAGCCAAAAACATTCAGTACTTC
CDR3aa: CASSQEAALAKNIQYF
abundance: -
len: 16
d_gene: -
j_gene: TRBJ2-4
v_gene: TRBV4-2

CDR3nt: TGTGCCAGCAGCATTAACAGGGATGGGGAAAAACTGTTTTTT
CDR3aa: CASSINRDGEKLFF
abundance: -
len: 14
d_gene: -
j_gene: TRBJ1-4
v_gene: TRBV6-5